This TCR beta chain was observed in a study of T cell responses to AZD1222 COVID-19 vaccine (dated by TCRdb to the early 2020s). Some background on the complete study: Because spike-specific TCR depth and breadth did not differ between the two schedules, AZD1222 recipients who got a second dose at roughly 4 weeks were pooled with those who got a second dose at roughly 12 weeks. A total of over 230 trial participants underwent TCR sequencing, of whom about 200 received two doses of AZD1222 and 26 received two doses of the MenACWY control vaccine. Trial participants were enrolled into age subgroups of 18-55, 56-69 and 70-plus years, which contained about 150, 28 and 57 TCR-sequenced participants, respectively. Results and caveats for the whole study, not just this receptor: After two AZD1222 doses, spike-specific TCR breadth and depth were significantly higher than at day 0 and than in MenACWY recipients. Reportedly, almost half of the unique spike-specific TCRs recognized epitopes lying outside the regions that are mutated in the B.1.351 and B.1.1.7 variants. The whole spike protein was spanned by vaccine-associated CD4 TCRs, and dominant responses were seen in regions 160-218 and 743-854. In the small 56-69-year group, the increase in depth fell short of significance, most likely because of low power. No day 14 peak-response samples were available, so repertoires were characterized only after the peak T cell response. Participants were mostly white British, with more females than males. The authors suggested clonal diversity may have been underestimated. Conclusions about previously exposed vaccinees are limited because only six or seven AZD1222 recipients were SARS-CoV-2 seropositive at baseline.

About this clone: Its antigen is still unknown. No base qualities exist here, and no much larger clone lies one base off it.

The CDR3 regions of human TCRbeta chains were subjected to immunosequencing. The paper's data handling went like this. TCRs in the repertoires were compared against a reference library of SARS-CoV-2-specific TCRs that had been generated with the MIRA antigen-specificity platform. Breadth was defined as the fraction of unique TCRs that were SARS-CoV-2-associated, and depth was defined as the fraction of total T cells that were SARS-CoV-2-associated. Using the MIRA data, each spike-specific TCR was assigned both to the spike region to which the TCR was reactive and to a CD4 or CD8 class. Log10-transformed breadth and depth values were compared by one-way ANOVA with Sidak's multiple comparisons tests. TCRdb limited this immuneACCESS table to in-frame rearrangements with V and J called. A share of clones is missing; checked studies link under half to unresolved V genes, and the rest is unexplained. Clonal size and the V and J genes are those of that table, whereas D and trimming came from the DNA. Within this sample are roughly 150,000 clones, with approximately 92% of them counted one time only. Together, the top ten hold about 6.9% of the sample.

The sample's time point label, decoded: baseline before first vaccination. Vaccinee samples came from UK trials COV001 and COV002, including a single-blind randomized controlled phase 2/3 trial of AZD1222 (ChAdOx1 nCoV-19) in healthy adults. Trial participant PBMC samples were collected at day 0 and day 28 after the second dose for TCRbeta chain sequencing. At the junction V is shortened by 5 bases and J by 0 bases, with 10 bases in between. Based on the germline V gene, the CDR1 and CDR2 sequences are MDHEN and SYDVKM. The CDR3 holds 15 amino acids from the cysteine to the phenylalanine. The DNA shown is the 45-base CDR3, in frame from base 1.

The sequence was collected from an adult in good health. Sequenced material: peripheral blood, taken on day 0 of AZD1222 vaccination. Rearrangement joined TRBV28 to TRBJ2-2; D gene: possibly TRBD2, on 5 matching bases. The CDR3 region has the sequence CASSPAGANTGELFF. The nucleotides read TGTGCCAGCAGTCCGGCGGGCGCGAACACCGGGGAGCTGTTTTTT.